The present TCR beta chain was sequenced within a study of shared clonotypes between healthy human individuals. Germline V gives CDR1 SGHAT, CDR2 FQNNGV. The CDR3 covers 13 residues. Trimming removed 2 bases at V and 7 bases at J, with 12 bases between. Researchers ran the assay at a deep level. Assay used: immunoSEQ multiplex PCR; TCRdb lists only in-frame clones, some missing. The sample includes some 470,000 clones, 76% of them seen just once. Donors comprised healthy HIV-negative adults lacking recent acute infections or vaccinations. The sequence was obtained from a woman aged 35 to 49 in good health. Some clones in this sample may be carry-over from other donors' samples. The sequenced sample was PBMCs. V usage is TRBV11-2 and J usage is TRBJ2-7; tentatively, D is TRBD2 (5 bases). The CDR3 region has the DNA TGTGCCAGCAGCTTACGGGGATCGAATGAGCAGTACTTC. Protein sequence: CASSLRGSNEQYF. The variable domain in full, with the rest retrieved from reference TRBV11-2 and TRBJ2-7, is EAGVAQSPRYKIIEKRQSVAFWCNPISGHATLYWYQQILGQGPKLLIQFQNNGVVDDSQLPKDRFSAERLKGVDSTLKIQPAKLEDSAVYLCASSLRGSNEQYFGPGTRLTVT.